This TCR beta chain stems from a study of cytomegalovirus exposure and HLA in healthy donors. Study-wide findings and caveats: The authors listed roughly 150 TCR beta chains as cytomegalovirus-associated. Rare TCR sequences predominated, though certain public TCRs were found in many donors. The classifier, whose performance was assessed in both the original and validation cohorts, reportedly diagnosed cytomegalovirus status with high specificity and sensitivity.

V shed 0 bases and J shed 2 bases, with 11 bases lying between them. The CDR3 has 15 amino acids. CDR1 GTSNPN and CDR2 SVGIG come from the germline V gene (reference sequence). Profiled with immunoSEQ multiplex PCR; TCRdb holds only in-frame clones, not every one. The sample carries about 78,000 clones, 90% to 96% recorded once. Donors came from a validation cohort of approximately 110 subjects, distinct from the first 666-subject cohort. Of note for this clone: The antigen remains undetermined.

V usage is TRBV30 and J usage is TRBJ1-3; weak D call: TRBD1 (6 bases). The source material was PBMCs. The TCR comes from a man between 18 and 29 years old in good health and CMV-seropositive. The CDR3 spells CAWSVLSGAGNTIYF. The CDR3 region has the DNA TGTGCCTGGAGTGTACTGTCAGGGGCTGGAAACACCATATATTTT.